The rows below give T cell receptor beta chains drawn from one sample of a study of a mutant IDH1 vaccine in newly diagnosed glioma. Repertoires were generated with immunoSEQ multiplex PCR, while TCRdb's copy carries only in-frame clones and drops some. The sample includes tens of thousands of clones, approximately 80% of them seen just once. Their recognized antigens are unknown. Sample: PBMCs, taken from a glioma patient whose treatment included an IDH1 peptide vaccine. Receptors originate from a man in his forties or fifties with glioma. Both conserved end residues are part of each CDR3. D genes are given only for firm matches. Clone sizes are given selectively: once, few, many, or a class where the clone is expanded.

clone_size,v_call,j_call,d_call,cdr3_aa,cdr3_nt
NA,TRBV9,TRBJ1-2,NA,CASSKDGDGYTF,TGTGCCAGCAGCAAAGACGGGGATGGCTACACCTTC
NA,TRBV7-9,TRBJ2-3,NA,CASSFRLGETDTQYF,TGTGCCAGCAGCTTTAGGCTGGGGGAGACAGATACGCAGTATTTT
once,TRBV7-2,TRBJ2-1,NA,CASSPTGRARGNEQFF,TGTGCCAGCAGCCCGACAGGGAGGGCAAGAGGGAATGAGCAGTTCTTC
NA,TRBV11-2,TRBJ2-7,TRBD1,CASSWDRSYEQYF,TGTGCCAGCAGCTGGGACAGGAGCTACGAGCAGTACTTC
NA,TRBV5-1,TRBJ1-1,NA,CASSLEAGEISTEAFF,TGCGCCAGCAGCTTGGAGGCAGGGGAAATAAGCACTGAAGCTTTCTTT
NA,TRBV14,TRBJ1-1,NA,CASSQDRYREAFF,TGTGCCAGCAGCCAAGATCGTTACAGAGAAGCTTTCTTT
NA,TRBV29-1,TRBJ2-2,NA,CSVHAGHNTGELFF,TGCAGCGTTCATGCGGGACATAACACCGGGGAGCTGTTTTTT
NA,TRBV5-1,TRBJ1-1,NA,CASSLIDPVNTEAFF,TGCGCCAGCAGCTTGATCGATCCCGTGAACACTGAAGCTTTCTTT
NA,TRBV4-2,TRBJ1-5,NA,CASSQGKKGGGSQPQHF,TGTGCCAGCAGCCAAGGCAAAAAGGGGGGGGGCAGCCAGCCCCAGCATTTT
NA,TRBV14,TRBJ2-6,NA,CASSARDSSGANVLTF,TGTGCCAGCAGTGCGAGGGATAGCTCTGGGGCCAACGTCCTGACTTTC
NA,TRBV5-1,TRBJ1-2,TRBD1,CASSLVGTGGREDGYTF,TGCGCCAGCAGCTTGGTGGGGACAGGGGGAAGAGAGGATGGCTACACCTTC
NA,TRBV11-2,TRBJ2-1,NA,CASSFVGGHEQFF,TGTGCCAGCAGCTTTGTCGGGGGCCATGAGCAGTTCTTC
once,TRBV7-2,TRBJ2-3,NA,CASSISGFTDTQYF,TGTGCCAGCAGCATCTCAGGATTCACAGATACGCAGTATTTT
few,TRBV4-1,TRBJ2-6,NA,CASSQDSNRQAAFRANVLTF,TGCGCCAGCAGCCAAGATAGTAACCGACAGGCCGCCTTCCGGGCCAACGTCCTGACTTTC
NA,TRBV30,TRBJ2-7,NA,CAWKKGGWGGKAYEQYF,TGTGCCTGGAAAAAGGGGGGCTGGGGAGGGAAGGCCTACGAGCAGTACTTC
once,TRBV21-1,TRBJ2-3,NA,CASSKGGTGVLGTQYF,TGTGCCAGCAGCAAGGGGGGGACAGGGGTGCTCGGTACGCAGTATTTT
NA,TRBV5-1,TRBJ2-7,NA,CASSLASRGGPGDEQYF,TGCGCCAGCAGCTTGGCTTCGCGCGGGGGCCCTGGAGACGAGCAGTACTTC
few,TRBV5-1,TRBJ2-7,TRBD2,CASSLTSGGPTGEQYF,TGCGCCAGCAGCTTGACCAGCGGGGGGCCCACGGGTGAGCAGTACTTC
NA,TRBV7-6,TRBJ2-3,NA,CASSNQGATDTQYF,TGTGCCAGCAGCAACCAGGGAGCCACAGATACGCAGTATTTT
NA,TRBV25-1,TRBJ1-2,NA,CASMGQFYGYTF,TGTGCCAGCATGGGCCAGTTCTATGGCTACACCTTC
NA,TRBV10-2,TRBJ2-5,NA,CASSVTVIETQYF,TGCGCCAGCAGTGTAACAGTAATAGAGACCCAGTACTTC
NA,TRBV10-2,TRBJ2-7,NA,CASSGIGPKRSGEQYF,TGCGCCAGCAGTGGGATCGGACCCAAACGGAGCGGTGAGCAGTACTTC
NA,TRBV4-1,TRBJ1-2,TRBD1,CASSLIGAGGGYTF,TGCGCCAGCAGCCTCATCGGGGCAGGGGGCGGCTACACCTTC
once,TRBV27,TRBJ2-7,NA,CASTTSPYKGDEQYF,TGTGCCAGCACTACGTCGCCCTACAAGGGGGACGAGCAGTACTTC
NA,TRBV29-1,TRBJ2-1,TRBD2,CRGGTSYEQFF,TGCAGGGGGGGGACTAGCTATGAGCAGTTCTTC
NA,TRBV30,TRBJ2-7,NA,CAWDREGSYEQYF,TGTGCCTGGGACAGGGAGGGATCCTACGAGCAGTACTTC
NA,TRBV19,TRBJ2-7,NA,CASSIRGGVTYEQYF,TGTGCCAGTAGTATCCGGGGTGGGGTTACCTACGAGCAGTACTTC
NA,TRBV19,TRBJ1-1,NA,CASSVTLNTEAFF,TGTGCCAGTAGTGTTACACTGAACACTGAAGCTTTCTTT
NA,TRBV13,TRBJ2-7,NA,CASSPSSDYEQYF,TGTGCCAGCAGCCCCAGTTCCGACTACGAGCAGTACTTC
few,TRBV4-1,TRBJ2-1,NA,CASSHARGEGNEQFF,TGCGCCAGCAGCCACGCAAGGGGGGAGGGCAATGAGCAGTTCTTC
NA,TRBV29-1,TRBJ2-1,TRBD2,CSGSGGANEQFF,TGCAGCGGTAGCGGGGGGGCCAATGAGCAGTTCTTC
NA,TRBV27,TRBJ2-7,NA,CASQAGNSYEQYF,TGTGCCAGCCAGGCGGGGAACTCCTACGAGCAGTACTTC
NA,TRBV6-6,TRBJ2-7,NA,CASSYSRETYEQYF,TGTGCCAGCAGTTACTCCCGTGAAACTTACGAGCAGTACTTC
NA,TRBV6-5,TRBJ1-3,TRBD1,CASSRQGGNTIYF,TGTGCCAGCAGCCGACAGGGGGGAAACACCATATATTTT
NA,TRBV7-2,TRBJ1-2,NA,CASSWGRDYGYTF,TGTGCCAGCAGCTGGGGGCGCGACTATGGCTACACCTTC
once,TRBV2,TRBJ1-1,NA,CASSERGGTLGTEAFF,TGTGCCAGCAGTGAACGAGGGGGGACGCTGGGCACTGAAGCTTTCTTT
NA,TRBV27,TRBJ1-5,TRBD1,CASSPKGGGTVGMRQPQHF,TGTGCCAGCAGTCCTAAGGGAGGGGGGACAGTAGGTATGCGTCAGCCCCAGCATTTT
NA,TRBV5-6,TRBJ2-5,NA,CASSEYQETQYF,TGTGCCAGCAGCGAGTACCAAGAGACCCAGTACTTC
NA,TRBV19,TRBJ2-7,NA,CASSDGLGDPYEQYF,TGTGCCAGTAGTGACGGACTGGGGGACCCCTACGAGCAGTACTTC
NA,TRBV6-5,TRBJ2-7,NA,CASSFGAGGSSYEQYF,TGTGCCAGCAGTTTTGGGGCGGGCGGAAGCTCCTACGAGCAGTACTTC
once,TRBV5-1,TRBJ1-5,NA,CASSLDQGFHSNQPQHF,TGCGCCAGCAGCCTAGACCAGGGGTTCCATAGCAATCAGCCCCAGCATTTT
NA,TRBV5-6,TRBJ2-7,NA,CASRDQGYEQYF,TGTGCCAGCAGGGACCAGGGCTACGAGCAGTACTTC
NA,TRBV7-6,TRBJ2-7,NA,CASSYGGYEQYF,TGTGCCAGTAGTTATGGTGGCTACGAGCAGTACTTC
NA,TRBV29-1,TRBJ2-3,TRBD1,CSVEFQPRTGIGADTQYF,TGCAGCGTTGAATTCCAACCCCGGACAGGGATAGGCGCAGATACGCAGTATTTT
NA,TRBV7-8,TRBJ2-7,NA,CATLQLGEFEQYF,TGTGCCACCTTACAGCTCGGAGAGTTCGAGCAGTACTTC
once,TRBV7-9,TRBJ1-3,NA,CASSLDGATIYF,TGTGCCAGCAGCTTAGACGGAGCCACCATATATTTT
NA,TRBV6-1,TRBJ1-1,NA,CASSEARGWGPGITEAFF,TGTGCCAGCAGTGAAGCGCGGGGGTGGGGTCCCGGAATCACTGAAGCTTTCTTT
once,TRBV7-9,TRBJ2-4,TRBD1,CASSPGTGGFAKNIQYF,TGTGCCAGCAGCCCGGGGACAGGAGGTTTCGCCAAAAACATTCAGTACTTC
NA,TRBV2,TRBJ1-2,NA,CASSAPGAYGYTF,TGTGCCAGCAGTGCACCAGGGGCCTATGGCTACACCTTC
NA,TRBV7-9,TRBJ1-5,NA,CASTAQEEQPQHF,TGTGCCAGCACGGCCCAGGAGGAACAGCCCCAGCATTTT
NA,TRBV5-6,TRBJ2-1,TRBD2,CASSPPGGVLYEQFF,TGTGCCAGCAGCCCGCCTGGGGGGGTACTTTATGAGCAGTTCTTC
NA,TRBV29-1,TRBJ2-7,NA,CSVVRDGTYEQYF,TGCAGCGTTGTTAGGGACGGAACCTACGAGCAGTACTTC
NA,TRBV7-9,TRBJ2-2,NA,CASSFGANTGELFF,TGTGCCAGCAGCTTCGGAGCGAACACCGGGGAGCTGTTTTTT
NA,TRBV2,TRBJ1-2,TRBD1,CASTGTANYGYTF,TGTGCCAGCACTGGGACAGCCAACTATGGCTACACCTTC
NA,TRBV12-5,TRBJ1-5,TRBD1,CASALTGGQPQHF,TGTGCTAGTGCCCTTACAGGGGGTCAGCCCCAGCATTTT